This TCR beta chain derives from a study of blood T cell repertoires in COVID-19. Across the study: Some COVID-19 samples were acute and others convalescent; all came from the United States, Italy and Spain.

In the original processing: Reference gene primers were amplified, and this amplification served to estimate nucleated cell counts. TCRdb keeps only in-frame clones here, not all; method: immunoSEQ multiplex PCR. V and J calls and clone size come straight from that table; D and trimming were deduced from the DNA. Seen here are about 120,000 clones, 90% observed once, and the top ten hold approximately 1.9%. With 4 bases clipped from V and 3 bases from J, the junction kept 8 bases outside the gene matches. CDR3 length: 16 residues. Germline values: CDR1 SEHNR, CDR2 FQNEAQ (reference sequence). This rearrangement joins TRBV7-9 to TRBJ2-1; 8 bases map to TRBD1. This TCR came from a human donor with active COVID-19. The donor label of this sample is uncertain. The source material was peripheral blood. CDR3: CASSSSPGTGYNEQFF. The DNA for the CDR3 is TGTGCCAGCAGCTCATCACCCGGGACAGGCTACAATGAGCAGTTCTTC.